This T cell receptor beta chain was sequenced in a study of monozygotic twins with inflammatory bowel disease. General study points: Healthy twins showed more clonotype sharing with others than IBD patients, especially patients with disease activity. There was no support for any single strong signal or clonotype associated with IBD. IBD-affected twins scored below their healthy co-twins in TCRbeta diversity (inverse Simpson).

From the 5' RACE reads, TCRdb lists one entry per CDR3 protein and no DNA. Its listing shows approximately 100,000 distinct CDR3 sequences. Germline values: CDR1 DFQATT, CDR2 SNEGSKA (reference sequence). CDR3 length: 13 amino acids. Details on this clonotype: Its target is unknown.

Sample: blood. The source is a human donor with ulcerative colitis or Crohn's disease, or a healthy co-twin of an affected twin (not recorded which). The V call is TRBV20-1, the J call TRBJ2-5; with no DNA, the TCRdb D assignment of TRBD1 cannot be verified. CDR3 sequence: CSALGQGRETQYF.